This T cell receptor (beta chain) originates from a study of blood T cell repertoires in COVID-19. In the source study's methods: Using reference gene primer amplification, nucleated cell counts were estimated. TCRdb keeps only in-frame clones here, not all; method: immunoSEQ multiplex PCR. V, J and clone size are those of that table, while D and trimming were read from the DNA. The data contain approximately 350,000 clones, over 75% of them seen just once; the ten biggest clones take up just under 3%. Germline V gene lookup returns CDR1 SGHRS and CDR2 YFSETQ. J gave up 0 bases and V 4 bases, and 12 bases lay outside the gene matches. This CDR3 comprises 18 residues. Recruits, aged roughly 18 to 100 years, lived in 24 US areas. Participants' own reports of clinical history determined their cohort assignment.

The chain has TRBV5-1 and TRBJ1-1, with TRBD1 matching 10 bases. Specimen: PBMCs or T cells enriched from blood (not recorded which). This clonotype was obtained from a woman aged 25-40 years who had recovered from COVID-19. CDR3 bases: TGCGCCAGCAGCCCGGGGACAGGGGCCTGGCTAGTGAACACTGAAGCTTTCTTT. This translates into CASSPGTGAWLVNTEAFF.